Each of the 15 T cell receptor beta chains below was sequenced from the same sample in a study of cytomegalovirus exposure and HLA in healthy donors. The PCR had 60 Vbeta and 13 Jbeta primers. Libraries were prepared by immunoSEQ multiplex PCR; TCRdb keeps only in-frame clonotypes and omits some of them. The top ten clones hold under 3% of a sample with tens of thousands of clones, over 65% of them seen once. Material for sequencing was PBMCs. The receptors come from a man in his fifties or sixties in good health and CMV-seropositive.

The rearrangement links TRBV6-5 to TRBJ2-5, with 12 bases fitting TRBD2. V dropped 3 bases and J dropped 4; count of bases not matched to a gene: 6. The CDR3 runs to 16 residues. Per germline, CDR1 MNHEY and CDR2 SVGAGI. CDR3 bases: TGTGCCAGCAGTTATAATCCGGGACTAGCGGGAGAGACCCAGTACTTC. Amino acids: CASSYNPGLAGETQYF.

This clone was observed a few times. This chain connects TRBV5-1 to TRBJ2-5; possible D gene TRBD1, 6 bases. The germline V and J ends were trimmed by 1 base and 4 bases, with 14 bases remaining between them. CDR1 and CDR2 (germline): SGHRS, YFSETQ. The CDR3 contains 15 residues. The CDR3 region has the DNA TGCGCCAGCAGCTTGATGGGACAAGGAGGAGAGACCCAGTACTTC. Protein: CASSLMGQGGETQYF.

This clone was detected once. A junction boundary mismatches the germline segment, possibly from a read error. The rearrangement joins TRBV7-7 to TRBJ2-6; a weak D match, TRBD1 (5 bases). Germline CDR1 is SSHAT and CDR2 is FNYEAQ (reference sequence). The CDR3 has 16 amino acids. The CDR3 here is CASSSGSGSGANGLTF. The CDR3 DNA is TGTGCCAGCAGCTCCGGTTCTGGCTCTGGGGCCAACGGCCTGACTTTC.

With respect to this clone: Compared with germline, one end of the junction differs, possibly owing to a read error. The chain employs TRBV6-5 and TRBJ2-3, with D possibly being TRBD2 (5 bases). Germline-derived CDR1 and CDR2 are MNHEY and SVGAGI. The CDR3 spans 13 residues. The CDR3: CASSSPLGDTQYF. The CDR3 DNA sequence: TGTGCCAGCAGTTCCCCCCTGGGAGATACGCAGTATTTC.

The chain couples TRBV7-8 to TRBJ2-5; D unresolved. CDR3 size: 13 residues. Germline lookup yields CDR1 SGHVS and CDR2 FQNEAQ. V lost 5 bases to trimming and J lost 2 bases, with 9 bases between them. The CDR3 DNA reads TGTGCCAGCAGCCCTGACTTTCAAGAGACCCAGTACTTC. It codes for CASSPDFQETQYF.

The table lists this clone with a few counts. The J gene is TRBJ2-7, the V gene TRBV7-9; 11 bases fit TRBD2. Germline values: CDR1 SEHNR, CDR2 FQNEAQ (reference sequence). This CDR3 region has 15 residues. Losses at the gene ends were 10 bases for V and 0 bases for J; bases not matched to a gene: 8. CDR3 coding DNA: TGTGCCACCGCCATCGGGACTAGCGGCTCCTACGAGCAGTACTTC. Protein: CATAIGTSGSYEQYF.

Only a few counts were recorded for this clone. The rearrangement joins TRBV19 to TRBJ1-2, with TRBD1 matching over 8 bases. Germline CDR1 reads LNHDA; CDR2 reads SQIVND (reference sequence). The CDR3 contains 15 residues. After removal of 5 bases from V and 6 bases from J, the junction contained 11 bases not matched to a gene. CDR3 sequence (DNA): TGTGCCAGTAGTCCTCACTGGACAGGGTTTGATGGCTACACCTTC. Translated: CASSPHWTGFDGYTF. The full variable domain, rest sourced from reference TRBV19 and TRBJ1-2, is DGGITQSPKYLFRKEGQNVTLSCEQNLNHDAMYWYRQDPGQGLRLIYYSQIVNDFQKGDIAEGYSVSREKKESFPLTVTSAQKNPTAFYLCASSPHWTGFDGYTFGSGTRLTVV.

The chain is built from TRBV5-1 and TRBJ2-1, with 13 bases fitting TRBD2. J was trimmed by 8 bases and V by 0 bases; bases with no gene match: 8. The CDR3 totals 17 residues. From germline, CDR1 is SGHRS and CDR2 YFSETQ. This chain's CDR3 is CASSLDFGTSGIHEQFF. The CDR3 DNA reads TGCGCCAGCAGCTTGGATTTTGGGACTAGCGGGATTCATGAGCAGTTCTTC.

This chain links TRBV5-1 with TRBJ2-5; D is possibly TRBD2 (7 bases). Matching the DNA end better, TRBJ2-7 makes the J call doubtful. Germline-derived CDR1 and CDR2 are SGHRS and YFSETQ. The CDR3 sequence is 14 residues long. The DNA of the CDR3 is TGCGCCAGCGCACAGGGAGGGGTATCCTACGAGCAGTACTTC. Residues: CASAQGGVSYEQYF.

V gene TRBV4-2 combines with J gene TRBJ1-4; 9 positions agree with TRBD1. The V gene's germline CDR1 is LGHNA and CDR2 YNFKEQ. CDR3 length: 17 residues. With V trimmed by 1 base and J by 8 bases, 11 bases remained unmatched. The chain's CDR3 is CASSQAPTGGSGEKLFF. The CDR3 DNA reads as TGTGCCAGCAGCCAAGCCCCTACAGGGGGCAGTGGGGAAAAACTGTTTTTT.

The sample holds one count of this clone. The chain uses TRBV7-2 and TRBJ2-7; 8 bases agree with TRBD2. The germline gives CDR1 SGHTA, CDR2 FQGNSA. V gave up 10 bases and J gave up 2 bases; unmatched junction bases: 7. The CDR3 runs to 13 residues. The CDR3 loop is CAIRLARTYEQYF. CDR3 nucleotide sequence: TGTGCCATAAGACTAGCGCGAACCTACGAGCAGTACTTC.

The chain employs TRBV30 and TRBJ1-2; no reliable D call. The V gene's germline CDR1 is GTSNPN and CDR2 SVGIG (reference sequence). This CDR3 has 14 residues. Trimming cost V 2 bases and J 4 bases, with 14 bases left between them. CDR3 in amino acids: CAWSIHAISYGYTF. The CDR3 nucleotides read TGTGCCTGGAGTATACATGCCATCTCCTATGGCTACACCTTC.

This rearrangement joins TRBV29-1 to TRBJ1-1; 7 nucleotides agree with TRBD1. The length of the CDR3 is 13 residues. Unmatched junction bases numbered 9, after V lost 7 bases and J lost 4 bases. CDR1 and CDR2 from the germline V gene are SQVTM and ANQGSEA. In DNA form, the CDR3 reads TGCAGCGGCGCGGGACAGATTGGCACTGAAGCTTTCTTT. It codes for CSGAGQIGTEAFF.

The gene calls are TRBV4-3 and TRBJ2-7, with TRBD1 matching 7 bases. Trimming took 0 bases from V and 4 from J; bases not matched to a gene: 15. The CDR3 sequence is 18 residues long. Germline V CDR1 and CDR2: LGHNA, YSLEER. The CDR3 protein is CASSQDVPLTGRVYEQYF. The DNA of the CDR3 is TGCGCCAGCAGCCAAGATGTCCCCCTGACAGGGAGAGTTTACGAGCAGTACTTC.

This chain connects TRBV7-9 to TRBJ2-2, with D possibly matching TRBD2 (5 bases). V was trimmed by 6 bases and J by 1 base, leaving 9 bases between them. The CDR3 is made up of 14 amino acids. Germline lookup yields CDR1 SEHNR and CDR2 FQNEAQ (reference sequence). In nucleotides, the CDR3 is TGTGCCAGCAGACCGGGGAGGAACACCGGGGAGCTGTTTTTT. Protein product: CASRPGRNTGELFF.